The rows below give T cell receptor beta chains drawn from one sample of a study of cytomegalovirus exposure and HLA in healthy donors. Data came from immunoSEQ multiplex PCR; TCRdb stores just in-frame clones and leaves some out. The table lists some 200,000 clones, 70% to 80% of them singletons, with 0.39% in the top ten. The sequenced sample consisted of PBMCs. These receptor sequences come from a male donor in good health and CMV-seropositive. The CDR3 runs from the conserved cysteine through the conserved F or W. A D gene is named only where the DNA matches it firmly. Rows give clone size only sometimes, using once, few, many, or a class for an expanded clone.

TRBV5-6	TRBJ1-5	NA	NA	CASSPSGTQNQPQHF	TGTGCCAGCAGCCCCTCCGGGACACAGAATCAGCCCCAGCATTTT
TRBV6-6	TRBJ2-3	NA	NA	CASALRADTQYF	TGTGCCAGCGCCCTCCGGGCAGATACGCAGTATTTT
TRBV7-8	TRBJ2-1	NA	NA	CASSNLDHEQFF	TGTGCCAGCAGTAACCTAGACCATGAGCAGTTCTTC
TRBV27	TRBJ2-5	NA	TRBD2	CASRPGLRETQYF	TGTGCCAGCAGACCGGGACTAAGGGAGACCCAGTACTTC
TRBV7-9	TRBJ2-7	NA	TRBD1	CASSGGTGTGVEQYF	TGTGCCAGCAGCGGGGGGACCGGGACAGGGGTGGAGCAGTACTTC
TRBV6-5	TRBJ1-2	NA	TRBD1	CASQTGGGGYTF	TGTGCCAGCCAGACAGGGGGAGGTGGCTACACCTTC
TRBV13	TRBJ2-7	NA	NA	CASSSGGRRAYEQYF	TGTGCCAGCAGCTCCGGAGGTAGAAGGGCCTACGAGCAGTACTTC
TRBV18	TRBJ1-6	NA	TRBD1	CASSRRDSLDDINNSPLHF	TGTGCCAGCTCACGACGGGACAGCCTCGACGATATTAATAATTCACCCCTCCACTTT
TRBV7-2	TRBJ2-5	NA	TRBD2	CASSSGTSGGETQYF	TGTGCCAGCAGCTCCGGGACTAGCGGGGGAGAGACCCAGTACTTC
TRBV19	TRBJ2-6	NA	TRBD1	CASSMPQGALTGANVLTF	TGTGCCAGTAGTATGCCACAGGGGGCTCTGACTGGGGCCAACGTCCTGACTTTC
TRBV19	TRBJ2-7	NA	TRBD1	CASRGQGDGEQYF	TGTGCCAGTAGGGGCCAGGGGGACGGGGAGCAGTACTTC
TRBV18	TRBJ2-7	NA	NA	CASSRASLTYEQYF	TGTGCCAGCTCACGGGCTAGCTTAACCTACGAGCAGTACTTC
TRBV7-2	TRBJ1-5	NA	NA	CASSPQRNQPQHF	TGTGCCAGCAGCCCACAACGCAATCAGCCCCAGCATTTT
TRBV27	TRBJ2-7	NA	TRBD2	CASSLGSGHYEQYF	TGTGCCAGCAGTTTGGGTAGCGGGCATTACGAGCAGTACTTC
TRBV12-5	TRBJ2-3	NA	TRBD2	CASGLAREAHTDTQYF	TGTGCTAGTGGTTTGGCCCGGGAGGCCCACACAGATACGCAGTATTTT
TRBV4-3	TRBJ2-3	NA	TRBD2	CASSQGTSGVTDTQYF	TGCGCCAGCAGCCAAGGTACTAGCGGGGTAACAGATACGCAGTATTTT
TRBV13	TRBJ2-2	NA	TRBD2	CASSPGTRYTGELFF	TGTGCCAGCAGCCCTGGGACTAGGTACACCGGGGAGCTGTTTTTT
TRBV7-2	TRBJ2-1	NA	TRBD1	CASSSTRMQGAKTYNEQFF	TGTGCCAGCAGCTCTACTAGGATGCAGGGGGCGAAGACCTACAATGAGCAGTTCTTC
TRBV6-6	TRBJ1-1	NA	NA	CASSYSGALNTEAFF	TGTGCCAGCAGTTATAGCGGGGCCTTGAACACTGAAGCTTTCTTT
TRBV6-1	TRBJ1-5	NA	NA	CASSEGWTQIGYQPQHF	TGTGCCAGCAGTGAAGGGTGGACTCAAATAGGTTATCAGCCCCAGCATTTT
TRBV5-3	TRBJ2-7	NA	TRBD2	CARSKGTSKYF	TGTGCCAGAAGCAAGGGGACTAGTAAGTACTTC
TRBV5-6	TRBJ2-3	NA	NA	CASSYYSTDTQYF	TGTGCCAGCAGCTACTACAGCACAGATACGCAGTATTTT
TRBV10-2	TRBJ1-1	NA	NA	CASSESRGHPWSTEAFF	TGCGCCAGCAGTGAGTCTAGGGGACACCCCTGGAGCACTGAAGCTTTCTTT
TRBV5-1	TRBJ2-7	NA	NA	CASSPGLGGEQYF	TGCGCCAGCAGCCCCGGACTAGGGGGCGAGCAGTACTTC
TRBV9	TRBJ2-3	few	NA	CASSGRTVQDTQYF	TGTGCCAGCAGCGGGCGGACAGTTCAAGATACGCAGTATTTT
TRBV27	TRBJ1-4	NA	TRBD1	CASSFQGVGEKLFF	TGTGCCAGCAGTTTTCAGGGGGTGGGTGAAAAACTGTTTTTT
TRBV7-2	TRBJ2-5	NA	NA	CASSLGTLGGQETQYF	TGTGCCAGCAGCTTAGGGACTTTGGGGGGCCAAGAGACCCAGTACTTC
TRBV7-9	TRBJ2-7	NA	NA	CASSFSGPYEQYF	TGTGCCAGCAGCTTCTCGGGTCCCTACGAGCAGTACTTC
TRBV6-5	TRBJ1-4	NA	NA	CASSYSPEEKLFF	TGTGCCAGCAGTTACTCTCCGGAGGAAAAACTGTTTTTT
TRBV9	TRBJ1-6	once	TRBD1	CASGPQGERSPLHF	TGTGCCAGCGGACCCCAGGGGGAGAGGTCACCCCTCCACTTT
TRBV14	TRBJ2-7	few	TRBD1	CASSLKGQPYEQYF	TGTGCCAGCAGCCTAAAGGGACAGCCCTACGAGCAGTACTTC
TRBV10-3	TRBJ1-5	once	NA	CAISEPGQGGNQPQHF	TGTGCCATCAGTGAGCCGGGACAAGGGGGCAATCAGCCCCAGCATTTT
TRBV28	TRBJ2-5	NA	NA	CASSSLETQYF	TGTGCCAGCAGTTCCCTAGAGACCCAGTACTTC
TRBV27	TRBJ1-5	NA	TRBD1	CASGTGIQSAQHF	TGTGCCAGCGGGACAGGGATCCAATCAGCCCAGCATTTT
TRBV4-2	TRBJ2-7	NA	TRBD1	CASSRTQVGQGADEQYF	TGTGCCAGCAGCCGAACACAGGTAGGACAGGGGGCGGACGAGCAGTACTTC
TRBV7-9	TRBJ2-7	NA	NA	CASSHTRGYEQYF	TGTGCCAGCAGCCATACCAGGGGCTACGAGCAGTACTTC
TRBV7-2	TRBJ1-6	NA	NA	CASSLVGGDNSPLHF	TGTGCCAGCAGCTTAGTTGGGGGGGATAATTCACCCCTCCACTTT
TRBV29-1	TRBJ2-5	NA	TRBD2	CSVGAGEETQYF	TGCAGCGTTGGGGCGGGGGAAGAGACCCAGTACTTC
TRBV10-3	TRBJ2-7	NA	NA	CAIPEAGSRYEQYF	TGTGCCATCCCGGAGGCAGGATCCCGCTACGAGCAGTACTTC
TRBV11-1	TRBJ1-1	NA	NA	CASSIRRGEGAFF	TGTGCCAGCAGCATCCGACGGGGGGAGGGAGCTTTCTTT
TRBV27	TRBJ1-1	NA	NA	CASIREGGTEAFF	TGTGCCAGCATTCGGGAAGGCGGCACTGAAGCTTTCTTT
TRBV4-3	TRBJ2-7	NA	TRBD2	CASSPQPGTSGFYEQYF	TGCGCCAGCAGCCCCCAGCCCGGGACTAGCGGATTTTACGAGCAGTACTTC
TRBV4-3	TRBJ2-6	NA	TRBD1	CASGGQGSPGANVLTF	TGCGCCAGCGGGGGACAGGGGTCCCCTGGGGCCAACGTCCTGACTTTC
TRBV29-1	TRBJ2-7	few	NA	CSVQFSAYEQYF	TGCAGCGTCCAATTTAGCGCCTACGAGCAGTACTTC
TRBV5-4	TRBJ2-1	NA	TRBD2	CASSPTSGGYNEQFF	TGTGCCAGCAGCCCCACTAGCGGGGGCTACAATGAGCAGTTCTTC
TRBV2	TRBJ2-5	once	NA	CASRSTGSYQETQYF	TGTGCCAGCAGATCGACGGGATCGTACCAAGAGACCCAGTACTTC
TRBV5-6	TRBJ2-1	NA	NA	CASSSITSSYNEQFF	TGTGCCAGCAGCTCCATTACAAGCTCCTACAATGAGCAGTTCTTC
TRBV13	TRBJ1-5	NA	NA	CASSFPSGVSNQPQHF	TGTGCCAGCAGCTTCCCCTCCGGGGTATCCAATCAGCCCCAGCATTTT
TRBV4-3	TRBJ1-1	NA	NA	CASSIGSAWGTEAFF	TGCGCCAGCTCTATCGGGAGCGCCTGGGGGACTGAAGCTTTCTTT
TRBV29-1	TRBJ1-1	few	NA	CSASTGRVLNTEAFF	TGCAGCGCCTCTACAGGGAGAGTGTTAAACACTGAAGCTTTCTTT
TRBV18	TRBJ2-3	few	NA	CASSPNPPGADTQYF	TGTGCCAGCTCACCAAACCCCCCCGGGGCAGATACGCAGTATTTT